The next 11 T cell receptor beta chains were all read from a single sample in a study of siplizumab effects on memory and regulatory T cells (dated 2019 in TCRdb). The library came from the immunoSEQ multiplex PCR assay. TCRdb carries this immuneACCESS record with in-frame sequences only. Its versions omit some clonotypes, under half of them owing to an unresolved V gene in the studies checked, with the rest unexplained. A total of 90,000 to 95,000 clones appear in this sample, more than 85% of them only once. The top ten hold 6.5% of the sample. The source material was CD8+ T cells sorted from blood. The source of these receptors is a human donor in good health.

This clone has just one count. The chain carries TRBV10-1 and TRBJ2-1; no clear D gene. This CDR3 is 15 amino acids long. The ends were cut back, 10 bases at V and 6 bases at J, with 22 bases in the middle. The germline CDR1 and CDR2 sequences are WNHNN and SYGVQD (reference sequence). CDR3 sequence (DNA): TGCGCCAATCCCCCTAGTTGGTCTTGGGGCAATGAGCAGTTCTTC. Its protein is CANPPSWSWGNEQFF.

As regards this clone: Other nucleotide sequences from this sample produce the same CDR3. The gene calls are TRBV27 and TRBJ2-2, with 10 positions matching TRBD1. The junction had 4 bases not matched to a gene; V was cut back by 5 bases and J by 4 bases. This CDR3 is 15 amino acids long. From germline, CDR1 is MNHEY and CDR2 SMNVEV (reference sequence). CDR3 protein: CASSLRTGGTGELFF. DNA of the CDR3: TGTGCCAGCAGTCTTCGGACAGGGGGCACCGGGGAGCTGTTTTTT.

The V call is TRBV11-3, the J call TRBJ2-7; no clear D gene. Trimming cost V 3 bases and J 3 bases, with 12 bases left between them. The germline V gene encodes CDR1 SGHNT and CDR2 YENEEA. This CDR3 contains 14 residues. The CDR3 nucleotides are TGTGCCAGCAGCTTTTTTATGGGGAACTACGAGCAGTACTTC. Translated, it gives CASSFFMGNYEQYF. The entire variable domain, with the rest obtained from reference TRBV11-3 and TRBJ2-7, is as follows: EAGVVQSPRYKIIEKKQPVAFWCNPISGHNTLYWYLQNLGQGPELLIRYENEEAVDDSQLPKDRFSAERLKGVDSTLKIQPAELGDSAVYLCASSFFMGNYEQYFGPGTRLTVT.

This chain links TRBV28 with TRBJ1-2; TRBD1 is a possible D gene (5 bases). Germline values: CDR1 MDHEN, CDR2 SYDVKM. The germline V and J ends were trimmed by 7 bases and 6 bases, with 21 bases remaining between them. CDR3 length: 15 amino acids. The CDR3 coding sequence is TGTGCCAGCACCCCATCTCCAGGGAGACCGGATGGCTACACCTTC. It encodes CASTPSPGRPDGYTF.

V gene TRBV6-6 combines with J gene TRBJ2-1; no definite D call. Trimming removed 6 bases from V and 9 bases from J, with 12 bases in between. This CDR3 is 12 amino acids long. Germline CDR1 and CDR2: MNHNY and SVGAGI (reference sequence). The CDR3 coding sequence is TGTGCCAGCAGGACGGGTTCCGGTGAGCAGTTCTTC. Protein sequence: CASRTGSGEQFF.

The genes are TRBV6-5 and TRBJ2-7; no firm D call. Trimming pared 5 bases from V and 0 bases from J, leaving 8 bases between. Germline lookup yields CDR1 MNHEY and CDR2 SVGAGI. This CDR3 has 13 residues. CDR3 nucleotide sequence: TGTGCCAGCAGTCTAGGGTACTCCTACGAGCAGTACTTC. Translation gives CASSLGYSYEQYF.

A note on this clone: It may be a read error: a sequence one base away is much more abundant. This chain links TRBV7-3 with TRBJ2-3, with D hard to call. This CDR3 is built from 12 residues. Deletions cut 5 bases from V and 1 base from J, with 4 bases between. The germline CDR1 and CDR2 sequences are SGHTA and FQGTGA. The CDR3 DNA is TGTGCCAGCAGCGCGGGCACAGATACGCAGTATTTT. The encoded protein is CASSAGTDTQYF.

The chain is built from TRBV4-2 and TRBJ2-1, with D perhaps matching TRBD1 (6 bases). Germline V gives CDR1 LGHNA, CDR2 YNFKEQ. The CDR3 has 14 residues. Trimming stripped 0 bases from V and 6 bases from J, with 9 bases between. As DNA, the CDR3 is TGTGCCAGCAGCCAAGAGTCAGGGGCCAATGAGCAGTTCTTC. Protein product: CASSQESGANEQFF.

The rearrangement joins TRBV29-1 to TRBJ1-2, with a possible D match to TRBD1 (5 bases). The germline CDR1 and CDR2 sequences are SQVTM and ANQGSEA. The germline V and J ends were trimmed by 5 bases and 0 bases, with 16 bases remaining between them. The CDR3 covers 15 residues. In nucleotides, the CDR3 is TGCAGCGTTATTGGTACAGGTCAAGCTAACTATGGCTACACCTTC. Translating it yields CSVIGTGQANYGYTF. Using reference TRBV29-1 and TRBJ1-2 for the parts outside the CDR3, the full variable domain is SAVISQKPSRDICQRGTSLTIQCQVDSQVTMMFWYRQQPGQSLTLIATANQGSEATYESGFVIDKFPISRPNLTFSTLTVSNMSPEDSSIYLCSVIGTGQANYGYTFGSGTRLTVV.

The V call is TRBV19, the J call TRBJ2-1, with D perhaps TRBD1 (5 bases). The CDR3 has 16 amino acids. Germline lookup yields CDR1 LNHDA and CDR2 SQIVND (reference sequence). V was shortened by 2 bases and J by 3 bases, with 14 bases between the two germline ends. The CDR3 loop reads CASSIQGWVSYNEQFF. The DNA of the CDR3 is TGTGCCAGTAGTATACAGGGATGGGTAAGCTACAATGAGCAGTTCTTC.

This chain links TRBV6-1 with TRBJ2-1, with a weak D call TRBD2 (6 bases). Trimming took 6 bases from V and 5 from J, leaving 11 bases between them. The V gene's germline CDR1 is MNHNS and CDR2 SASEGT. This CDR3 spans 13 amino acids. Here the CDR3 reads CASSPRGHNEQFF. The CDR3 bases are TGTGCCAGCAGCCCGCGGGGCCACAATGAGCAGTTCTTC.